This TCR beta chain was identified during a study of CD8+CD57+ T cells in acquired aplastic anemia. Across the whole study: Sorted CD4+ and CD8+ cells yielded about 3.1 ug of DNA on average. Roughly 11 million reads, on average, were obtained for CD4+ cells from healthy donors.

To note about this clonotype: Its antigen is unknown.

Whole-study results and caveats: The same twenty-nine CD8+ CDR3 sequences occurred in patients and in controls.

The V end lost 0 bases, the J end lost 1 base, and 10 bases lay between the germline ends. CDR1 is SGHRS and CDR2 is YFSETQ in the germline V gene. This CDR3 has 15 amino acids. According to the study, genomic DNA was the template for TCR beta VDJ and CDR3 profiling. TCRdb re-analysed the reads in MiXCR, keeping a single row per CDR3 protein. The sample has about 130,000 distinct CDR3 sequences, 48% seen once. The chain is built from TRBV5-1 and TRBJ1-2; D gene uncertain. Sequencing was carried out using sorted CD4+, CD8+, or CD8+CD57+ T cells (not recorded which) from PBMCs. The TCR originated in a human donor in good health, serving as a control. Here the CDR3 reads CASSLAIGLNYGYTF. Here the CDR3 DNA reads TGCGCCAGCAGCTTGGCCATAGGGCTTAACTATGGCTACACCTTC.